The 15 T cell receptor beta chains given below trace back to one sample, sequenced in a study of blood T cell repertoires in COVID-19 (dated by TCRdb to the early 2020s). The library came from the immunoSEQ multiplex PCR assay. TCRdb carries this immuneACCESS record with in-frame sequences only. Its versions omit some clonotypes, under half of them owing to an unresolved V gene in the studies checked, with the rest unexplained. This sample comprises around 160,000 clones, roughly 88% of them detected only once. The ten most abundant clones make up 10% to 15% of the sample. What was sequenced was PBMCs or T cells enriched from blood (not recorded which). The receptors were sampled from a woman aged 60-75 years who had recovered from COVID-19.

The rearrangement links TRBV2 to TRBJ2-5, with 7 bases lining up with TRBD1. This CDR3 contains 15 residues. After removal of 4 bases from V and 0 bases from J, the junction contained 5 bases not matched to a gene. CDR1 is SNHLY and CDR2 is FYNNEI in the germline V gene. This CDR3 is CASSVTGVHQETQYF. For the CDR3, the DNA is TGTGCCAGCAGTGTAACAGGGGTGCACCAAGAGACCCAGTACTTC.

The chain uses TRBV28 and TRBJ1-5; D call uncertain. CDR1 is MDHEN, CDR2 SYDVKM, per germline. CDR3 length equals 13 residues. The V and J ends lost 2 bases and 5 bases respectively, with 7 bases between them. The CDR3 here is CASSLPGYQPQHF. The CDR3 DNA is TGTGCCAGCAGTTTACCCGGTTATCAGCCCCAGCATTTT.

The V and J genes are TRBV2 and TRBJ2-1; TRBD2 matches 8 bases. Germline V CDR1 and CDR2: SNHLY, FYNNEI. The CDR3 has 15 amino acids. The ends lost 1 base at V and 8 bases at J; junction bases unmatched: 7. CDR3 region: CASSEVAGPWDEQFF. In DNA form, the CDR3 reads TGTGCCAGCAGTGAAGTAGCGGGGCCCTGGGATGAGCAGTTCTTC.

Details on this clone: The sample holds other DNA sequences that translate to the same CDR3. V and J are TRBV6-5 and TRBJ2-1; 10 bases align to TRBD2. Germline CDR1 is MNHEY and CDR2 is SVGAGI. The J segment lost 2 bases and the V segment lost 6 bases, leaving 1 base of the junction unmatched. The CDR3 has 14 amino acids. The DNA of the CDR3 is TGTGCCAGCAGAACTAGCGGGGCCTACAATGAGCAGTTCTTC. Encoded protein: CASRTSGAYNEQFF.

Here the CDR3 reads CASSQDRGGRSSYNEQFF. CDR3 nucleotides: TGCGCCAGCAGCCAAGATCGGGGGGGGCGGAGCTCCTACAATGAGCAGTTCTTC. The V call is TRBV4-1, the J call TRBJ2-1; TRBD2 agrees at 8 bases. The length of the CDR3 is 18 residues. The V gene's germline CDR1 is MGHRA and CDR2 YSYEKL. After removal of 0 bases from V and 0 bases from J, the junction contained 7 bases not matched to a gene.

This chain uses TRBV19 with TRBJ1-1; the D is unclear. From germline, CDR1 is LNHDA and CDR2 SQIVND (reference sequence). CDR3 size: 14 residues. Trimming left V 4 bases short and J 5 bases short, with 14 bases between. The CDR3 sequence is CASSTVRAETEAFF. CDR3 DNA: TGTGCCAGTAGTACTGTGCGGGCAGAAACTGAAGCTTTCTTT.

In DNA, the CDR3 is TGTGCCAGCAGTTTATCGAGCGGCAAAAATCAGCCCCAGCATTTT. As protein: CASSLSSGKNQPQHF. The V gene is TRBV27, the J gene TRBJ1-5; D is ambiguous. The V and J ends lost 0 bases and 4 bases respectively, with 10 bases between them. The CDR3 is made up of 15 amino acids. Germline values: CDR1 MNHEY, CDR2 SMNVEV (reference sequence).

The rearrangement links TRBV5-1 to TRBJ1-1; no clear D. The CDR3 extends over 14 amino acids. V dropped 0 bases and J dropped 0 bases, with 6 bases sitting between them. From germline, CDR1 is SGHRS and CDR2 YFSETQ. The CDR3, as DNA: TGCGCCAGCAGCTTGGTAGCGGTGAACACTGAAGCTTTCTTT. Amino acid sequence: CASSLVAVNTEAFF.

This clone was found once. The V call is TRBV11-2, the J call TRBJ1-6, with D uncertain. V lost 1 base to trimming and J lost 9 bases, with 13 bases between them. Germline CDR1 SGHAT, CDR2 FQNNGV. The CDR3 runs 15 residues. In DNA, the CDR3 is TGTGCCAGCAGCTTAGCGTCCGCCCGGGGTTCACCCCTCCACTTT. Translation: CASSLASARGSPLHF.

The CDR3 loop reads CASSQDLAGVGQYF. CDR3 sequence (DNA): TGTGCCAGCTCTCAAGACCTAGCGGGGGTAGGGCAGTACTTC. The chain couples TRBV18 to TRBJ2-7, with 10 bases that match TRBD2. This CDR3 contains 14 residues. V lost 6 bases and J lost 9; bases outside the gene matches: 11. The germline CDR1 and CDR2 sequences are KGHSH and LQKENI.

The V and J genes are TRBV9 and TRBJ1-3; no clear D gene. CDR1 SGDLS and CDR2 YYNGEE come from the germline V gene. The CDR3 is 12 residues long. V was shortened by 4 bases and J by 2 bases, with 4 bases between the two germline ends. Written as DNA, the CDR3 is TGTGCCAGCAGCCCGGCTGGAAACACCATATATTTT. Amino acid sequence: CASSPAGNTIYF.

V is TRBV29-1 and J is TRBJ1-1; a weak D match, TRBD1 (6 bases). There are 14 residues in the CDR3. Trimming stripped 4 bases from V and 5 bases from J, with 17 bases between. The germline CDR1 and CDR2 sequences are SQVTM and ANQGSEA. The CDR3 coding sequence is TGCAGCGTTGGGATGGGACACCGAGGGACTGAAGCTTTCTTT. It codes for CSVGMGHRGTEAFF.

J is TRBJ1-3 and V is TRBV3-1 (or the pseudogene TRBV3-2); D unclear. Germline values: CDR1 LGHDT, CDR2 YNNKEL (reference sequence). Trimming removed 1 base from V and 0 bases from J, with 7 bases in between. CDR3 length: 15 amino acids. The CDR3 sequence: CASSQGAISGNTIYF. CDR3 bases: TGTGCCAGCAGCCAAGGGGCGATCTCTGGAAACACCATATATTTT.

V gene TRBV7-9 combines with J gene TRBJ2-7; D gene uncertain. CDR1 and CDR2 from the germline V gene are SEHNR and FQNEAQ (reference sequence). V shed 5 bases and J shed 4 bases, with 9 bases lying between them. The length of the CDR3 is 12 residues. The CDR3: CASSNNAYEQYF. The CDR3 coding sequence is TGTGCCAGCAGCAACAACGCATACGAGCAGTACTTC.

The CDR3 reads CASITGQADTEAFF. Here the CDR3 DNA reads TGTGCCAGCATTACGGGACAGGCGGACACTGAAGCTTTCTTT. The chain carries TRBV28 and TRBJ1-1; 8 nucleotides align to TRBD1. Germline CDR1 is MDHEN and CDR2 is SYDVKM. Trimming removed 7 bases from V and 3 bases from J; junction bases left unmatched: 7. This CDR3 comprises 14 residues.